This T cell receptor (beta chain) was sequenced in a study of graft-versus-host responses after intestinal transplantation. TCRdb's copy holds only in-frame clones and misses some; the assay was immunoSEQ multiplex PCR. The sample includes about 98,000 clones, roughly 82% of them seen just once. CDR1 and CDR2 from the germline V gene are SEHNR and FQNEAQ (reference sequence). The CDR3 totals 13 residues. V was pared by 5 bases and J by 1 base, with 8 bases between. The TCR was taken from a human patient who received an intestinal transplant, so some T cells may come from the graft donor. The sequencing here drew on PBMCs, taken 255 days after intestinal transplant. J is TRBJ1-2 and V is TRBV7-9, with D tentatively TRBD1 (6 bases). CDR3 bases: TGTGCCAGCAGCGAACAGGGTAACTATGGCTACACCTTC. Amino acid sequence: CASSEQGNYGYTF.